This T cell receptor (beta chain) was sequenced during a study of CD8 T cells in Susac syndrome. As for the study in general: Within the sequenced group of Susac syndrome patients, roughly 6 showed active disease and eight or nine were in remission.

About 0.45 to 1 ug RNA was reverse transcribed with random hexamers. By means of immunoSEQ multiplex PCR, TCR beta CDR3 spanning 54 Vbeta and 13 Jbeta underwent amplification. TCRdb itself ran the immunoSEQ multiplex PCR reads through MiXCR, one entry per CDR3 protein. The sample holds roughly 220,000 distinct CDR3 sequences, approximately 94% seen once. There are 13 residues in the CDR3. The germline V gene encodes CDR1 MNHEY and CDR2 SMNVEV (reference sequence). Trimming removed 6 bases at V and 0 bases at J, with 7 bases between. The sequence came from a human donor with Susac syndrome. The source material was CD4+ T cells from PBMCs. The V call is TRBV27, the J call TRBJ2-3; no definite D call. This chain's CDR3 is CASRTTSTDTQYF. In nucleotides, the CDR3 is TGTGCCAGCAGAACGACTAGCACAGATACGCAGTATTTT.